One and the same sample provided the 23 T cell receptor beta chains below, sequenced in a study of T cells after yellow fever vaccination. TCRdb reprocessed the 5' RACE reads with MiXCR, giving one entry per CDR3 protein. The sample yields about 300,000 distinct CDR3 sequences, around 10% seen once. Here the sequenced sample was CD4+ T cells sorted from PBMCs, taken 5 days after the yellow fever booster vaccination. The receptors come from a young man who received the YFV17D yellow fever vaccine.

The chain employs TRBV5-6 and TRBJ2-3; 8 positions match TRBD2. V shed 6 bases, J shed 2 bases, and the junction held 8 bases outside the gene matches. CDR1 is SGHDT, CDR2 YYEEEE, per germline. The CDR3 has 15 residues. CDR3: CASTKTSDFTDTQYF. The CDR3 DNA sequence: TGTGCCAGCACCAAGACTAGCGACTTCACAGATACGCAGTATTTT.

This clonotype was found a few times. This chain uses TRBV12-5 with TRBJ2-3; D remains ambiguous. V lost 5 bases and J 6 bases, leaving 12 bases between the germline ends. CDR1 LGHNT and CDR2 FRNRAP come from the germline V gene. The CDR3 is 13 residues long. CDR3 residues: CASGRDLLDTQYF. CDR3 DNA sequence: TGTGCTAGTGGTCGCGACCTGCTGGATACGCAGTATTTT.

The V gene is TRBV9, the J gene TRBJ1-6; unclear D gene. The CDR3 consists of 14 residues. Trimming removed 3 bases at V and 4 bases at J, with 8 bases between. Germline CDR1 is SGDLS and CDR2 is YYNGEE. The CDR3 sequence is CASSARVYNSPLHF. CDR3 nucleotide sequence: TGTGCCAGCAGCGCGAGGGTGTATAATTCACCCCTCCACTTT.

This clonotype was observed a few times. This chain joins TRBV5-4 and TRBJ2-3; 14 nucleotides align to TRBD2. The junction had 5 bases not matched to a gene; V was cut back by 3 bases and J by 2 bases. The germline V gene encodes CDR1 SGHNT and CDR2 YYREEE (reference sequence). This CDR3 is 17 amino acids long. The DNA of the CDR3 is TGTGCCAGCAGCTATAGACTAGCGGGGGGGCCCACAGATACGCAGTATTTT. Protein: CASSYRLAGGPTDTQYF. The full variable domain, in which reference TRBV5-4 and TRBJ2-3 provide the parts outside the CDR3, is ETGVTQSPTHLIKTRGQQVTLRCSSQSGHNTVSWYQQALGQGPQFIFQYYREEENGRGNFPPRFSGLQFPNYSSELNVNALELDDSALYLCASSYRLAGGPTDTQYFGPGTRLTVL.

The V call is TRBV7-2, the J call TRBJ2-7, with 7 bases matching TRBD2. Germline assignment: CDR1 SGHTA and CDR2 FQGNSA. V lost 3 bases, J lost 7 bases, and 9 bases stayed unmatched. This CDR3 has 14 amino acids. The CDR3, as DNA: TGTGCCAGCAGCTTGGCGGGGGACCTCTTGGAGCAGTACTTC. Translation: CASSLAGDLLEQYF.

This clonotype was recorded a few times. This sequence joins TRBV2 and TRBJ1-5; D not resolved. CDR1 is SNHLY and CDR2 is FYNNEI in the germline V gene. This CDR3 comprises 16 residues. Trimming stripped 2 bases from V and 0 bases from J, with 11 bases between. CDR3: CASSERGSYSNQPQHF. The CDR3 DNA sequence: TGTGCCAGCAGTGAAAGAGGCAGCTATAGCAATCAGCCCCAGCATTTT.

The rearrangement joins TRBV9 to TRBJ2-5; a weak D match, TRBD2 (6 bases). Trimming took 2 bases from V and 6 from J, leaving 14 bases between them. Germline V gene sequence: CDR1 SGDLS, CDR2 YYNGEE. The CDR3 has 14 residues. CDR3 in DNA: TGTGCCAGCAGCGTTAATCTGGGGGGAAAGACCCAGTACTTC. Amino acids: CASSVNLGGKTQYF.

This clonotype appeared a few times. CDR3 region: CAILTGTLSYGYTF. CDR3 nucleotide sequence: TGTGCCATCCTAACCGGGACACTTTCCTATGGCTACACCTTC. The chain employs TRBV7-2 and TRBJ1-2; TRBD1 is a possible D gene (6 bases). The V and J ends lost 10 bases and 4 bases respectively, with 19 bases between them. There are 14 residues in the CDR3. CDR1 and CDR2 (germline): SGHTA, FQGNSA.

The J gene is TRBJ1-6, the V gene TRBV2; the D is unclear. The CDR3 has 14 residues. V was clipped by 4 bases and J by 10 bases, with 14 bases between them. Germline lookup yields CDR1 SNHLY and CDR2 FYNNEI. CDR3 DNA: TGTGCCAGCAGTGTTGGAGGGCCAAGCTCACCCCTCCACTTT. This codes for CASSVGGPSSPLHF.

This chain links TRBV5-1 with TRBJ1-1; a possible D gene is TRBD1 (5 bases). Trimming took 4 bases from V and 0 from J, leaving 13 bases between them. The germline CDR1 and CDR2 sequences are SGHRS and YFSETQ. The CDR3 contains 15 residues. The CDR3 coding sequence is TGCGCCAGCAGCGCCCTGGGGGGATTGAACACTGAAGCTTTCTTT. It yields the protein CASSALGGLNTEAFF.

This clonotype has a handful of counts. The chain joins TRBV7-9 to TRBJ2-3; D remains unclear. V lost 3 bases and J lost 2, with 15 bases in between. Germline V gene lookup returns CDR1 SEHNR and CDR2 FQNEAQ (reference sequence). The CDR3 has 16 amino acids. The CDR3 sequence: CASSFLSHPITDTQYF. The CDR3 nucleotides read TGTGCCAGCAGCTTCCTTTCCCACCCCATCACAGATACGCAGTATTTT. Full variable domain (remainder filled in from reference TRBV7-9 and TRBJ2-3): DTGVSQNPRHKITKRGQNVTFRCDPISEHNRLYWYRQTLGQGPEFLTYFQNEAQLEKSRLLSDRFSAERPKGSFSTLEIQRTEQGDSAMYLCASSFLSHPITDTQYFGPGTRLTVL.

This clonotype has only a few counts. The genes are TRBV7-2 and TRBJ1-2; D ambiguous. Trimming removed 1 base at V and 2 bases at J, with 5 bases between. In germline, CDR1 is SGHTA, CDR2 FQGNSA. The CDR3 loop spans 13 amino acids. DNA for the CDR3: TGTGCCAGCAGCTTAGTAGAGAACTATGGCTACACCTTC. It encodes CASSLVENYGYTF.

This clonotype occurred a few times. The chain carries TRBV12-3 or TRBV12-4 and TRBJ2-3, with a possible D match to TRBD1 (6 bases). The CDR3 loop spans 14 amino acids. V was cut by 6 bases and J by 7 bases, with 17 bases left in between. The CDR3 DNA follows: TGTGCCAGCAGAAAGGGGGTTTACATGAATACGCAGTATTTT. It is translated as CASRKGVYMNTQYF.

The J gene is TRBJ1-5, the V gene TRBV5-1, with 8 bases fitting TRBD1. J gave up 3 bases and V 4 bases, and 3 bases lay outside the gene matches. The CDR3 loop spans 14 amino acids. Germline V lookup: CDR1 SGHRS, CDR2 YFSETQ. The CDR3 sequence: CASSLTGANQPQHF. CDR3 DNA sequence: TGCGCCAGCAGCCTGACAGGGGCCAATCAGCCCCAGCATTTT. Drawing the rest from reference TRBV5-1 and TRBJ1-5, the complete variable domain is KAGVTQTPRYLIKTRGQQVTLSCSPISGHRSVSWYQQTPGQGLQFLFEYFSETQRNKGNFPGRFSGRQFSNSRSEMNVSTLELGDSALYLCASSLTGANQPQHFGDGTRLSIL.

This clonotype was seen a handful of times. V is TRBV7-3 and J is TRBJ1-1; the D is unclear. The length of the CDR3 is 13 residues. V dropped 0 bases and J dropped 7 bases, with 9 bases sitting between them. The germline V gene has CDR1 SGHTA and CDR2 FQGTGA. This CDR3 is CASSLTRVNEAFF. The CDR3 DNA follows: TGTGCCAGCAGCTTAACGCGAGTCAATGAAGCTTTCTTT.

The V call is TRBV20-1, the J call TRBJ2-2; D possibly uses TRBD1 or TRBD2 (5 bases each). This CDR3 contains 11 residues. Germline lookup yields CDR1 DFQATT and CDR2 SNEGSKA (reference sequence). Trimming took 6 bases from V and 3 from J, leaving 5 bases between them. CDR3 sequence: CSAGDTGELFF. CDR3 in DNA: TGCAGTGCGGGGGACACCGGGGAGCTGTTTTTT.

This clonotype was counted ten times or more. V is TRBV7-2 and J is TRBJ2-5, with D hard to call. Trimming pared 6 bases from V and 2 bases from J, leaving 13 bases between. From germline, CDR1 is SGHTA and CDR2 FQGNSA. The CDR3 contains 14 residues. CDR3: CASRRPGLQETQYF. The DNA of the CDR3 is TGTGCCAGCAGACGCCCCGGCCTGCAAGAGACCCAGTACTTC.

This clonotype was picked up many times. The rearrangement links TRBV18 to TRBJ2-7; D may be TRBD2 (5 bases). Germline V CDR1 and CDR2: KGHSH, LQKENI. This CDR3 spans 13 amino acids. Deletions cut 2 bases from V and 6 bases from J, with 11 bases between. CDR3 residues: CASSPGLGAEQYV. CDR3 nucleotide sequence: TGTGCCAGCTCACCAGGACTGGGAGCCGAGCAGTACGTC.

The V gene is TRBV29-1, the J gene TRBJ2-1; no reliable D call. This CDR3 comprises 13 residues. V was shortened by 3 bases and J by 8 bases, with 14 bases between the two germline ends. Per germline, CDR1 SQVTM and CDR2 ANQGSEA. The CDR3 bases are TGCAGCGTTGATCCAGTCCCTCAGGATGAGCAGTTCTTC. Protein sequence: CSVDPVPQDEQFF.

The CDR3, as DNA: TGTGCCAGCAGCTTAGCATGGACAGGGAGAGAGACCCAGTACTTC. Translated, it gives CASSLAWTGRETQYF. The chain joins TRBV11-2 to TRBJ2-5; 8 bases fit TRBD1. The CDR3 runs 15 residues. V shed 1 base, J shed 4 bases, and the junction held 5 bases outside the gene matches. The V gene's germline CDR1 is SGHAT and CDR2 FQNNGV. The whole variable domain, remainder taken from reference TRBV11-2 and TRBJ2-5, is EAGVAQSPRYKIIEKRQSVAFWCNPISGHATLYWYQQILGQGPKLLIQFQNNGVVDDSQLPKDRFSAERLKGVDSTLKIQPAKLEDSAVYLCASSLAWTGRETQYFGPGTRLLVL.

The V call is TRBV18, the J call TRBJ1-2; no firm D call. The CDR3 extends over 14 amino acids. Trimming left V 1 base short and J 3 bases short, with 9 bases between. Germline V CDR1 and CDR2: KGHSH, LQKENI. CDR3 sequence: CASSPLLDHYGYTF. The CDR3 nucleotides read TGTGCCAGCTCACCACTTCTTGACCACTATGGCTACACCTTC.

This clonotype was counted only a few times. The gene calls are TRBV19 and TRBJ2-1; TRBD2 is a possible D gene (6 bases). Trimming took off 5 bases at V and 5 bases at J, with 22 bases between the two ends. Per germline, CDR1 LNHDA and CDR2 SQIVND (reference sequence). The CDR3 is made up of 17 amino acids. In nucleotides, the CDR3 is TGTGCCAGTAGTCCCTCGGTGCGGGGAAGTGGTAACAATGAGCAGTTCTTC. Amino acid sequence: CASSPSVRGSGNNEQFF.

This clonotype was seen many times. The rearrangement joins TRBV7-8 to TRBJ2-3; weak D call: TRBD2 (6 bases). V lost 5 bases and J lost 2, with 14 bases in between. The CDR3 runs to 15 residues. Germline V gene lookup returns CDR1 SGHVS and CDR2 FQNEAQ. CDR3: CASSPLGGITDTQYF. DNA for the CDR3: TGTGCCAGCAGCCCCTTGGGGGGAATCACAGATACGCAGTATTTT.